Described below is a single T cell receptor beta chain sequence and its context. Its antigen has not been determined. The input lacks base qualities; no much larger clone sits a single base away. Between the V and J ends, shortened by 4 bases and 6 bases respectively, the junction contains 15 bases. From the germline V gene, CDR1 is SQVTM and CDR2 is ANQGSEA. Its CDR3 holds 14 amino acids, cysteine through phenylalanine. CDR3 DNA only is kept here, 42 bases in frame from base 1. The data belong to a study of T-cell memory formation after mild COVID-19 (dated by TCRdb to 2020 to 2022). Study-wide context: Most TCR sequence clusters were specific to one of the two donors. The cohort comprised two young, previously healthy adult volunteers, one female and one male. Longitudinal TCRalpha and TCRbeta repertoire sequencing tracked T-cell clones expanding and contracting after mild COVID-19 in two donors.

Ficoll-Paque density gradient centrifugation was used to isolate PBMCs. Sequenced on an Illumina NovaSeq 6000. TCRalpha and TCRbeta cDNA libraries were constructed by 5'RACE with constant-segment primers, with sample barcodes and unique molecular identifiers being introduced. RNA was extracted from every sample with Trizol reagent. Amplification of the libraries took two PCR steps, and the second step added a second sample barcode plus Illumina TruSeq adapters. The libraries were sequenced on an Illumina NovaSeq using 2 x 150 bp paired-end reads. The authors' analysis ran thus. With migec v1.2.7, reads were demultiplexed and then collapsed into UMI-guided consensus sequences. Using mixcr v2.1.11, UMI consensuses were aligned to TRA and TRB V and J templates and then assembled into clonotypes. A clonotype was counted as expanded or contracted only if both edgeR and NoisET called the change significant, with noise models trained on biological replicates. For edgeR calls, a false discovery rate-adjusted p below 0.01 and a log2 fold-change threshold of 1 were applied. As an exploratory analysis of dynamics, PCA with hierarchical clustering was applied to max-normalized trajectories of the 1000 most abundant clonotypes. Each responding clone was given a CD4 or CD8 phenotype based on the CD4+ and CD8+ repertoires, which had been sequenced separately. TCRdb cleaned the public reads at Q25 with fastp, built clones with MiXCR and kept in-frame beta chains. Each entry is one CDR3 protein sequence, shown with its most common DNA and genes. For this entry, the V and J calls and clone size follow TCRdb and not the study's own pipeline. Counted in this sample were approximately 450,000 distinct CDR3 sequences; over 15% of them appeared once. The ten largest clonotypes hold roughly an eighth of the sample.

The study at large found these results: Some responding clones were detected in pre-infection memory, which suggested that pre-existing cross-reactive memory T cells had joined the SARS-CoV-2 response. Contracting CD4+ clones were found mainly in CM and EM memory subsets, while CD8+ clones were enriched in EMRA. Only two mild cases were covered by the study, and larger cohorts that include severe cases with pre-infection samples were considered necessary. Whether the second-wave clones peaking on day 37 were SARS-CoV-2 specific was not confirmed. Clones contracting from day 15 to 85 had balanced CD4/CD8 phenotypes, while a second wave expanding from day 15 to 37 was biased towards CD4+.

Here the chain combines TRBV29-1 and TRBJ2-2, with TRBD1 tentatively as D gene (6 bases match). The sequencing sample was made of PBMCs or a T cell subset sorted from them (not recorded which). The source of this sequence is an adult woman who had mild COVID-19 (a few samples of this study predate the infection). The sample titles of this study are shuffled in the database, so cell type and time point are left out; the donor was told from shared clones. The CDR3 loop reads CSVGKDSYSGELFF. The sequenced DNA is TGCAGCGTTGGAAAGGACAGTTACTCCGGGGAGCTGTTTTTT.